A selection of T cell receptor beta chains follows, all from one sample in a study of cytomegalovirus exposure and HLA in healthy donors. Profiling relied on immunoSEQ multiplex PCR, and the TCRdb table lists in-frame clones only, not all of them. The sample lists around 300,000 clones, approximately 86% seen once, with 0.95% to 1.1% in the top ten. Sequencing input: PBMCs. The receptors stem from a woman aged 18-29 years in good health and CMV-seronegative. Both conserved end residues are part of each CDR3. Fields, in order: D gene, V gene, J gene, clone size, CDR3 protein, CDR3 DNA. D genes are given only for firm matches. Size tells how often a clone was seen (once, few, many) or the class of an expanded clone, and some rows leave it out.

-	TRBV9	TRBJ1-1	-	CASSVQQGNTEAFF	TGTGCCAGCAGCGTCCAACAGGGGAACACTGAAGCTTTCTTT
-	TRBV6-5	TRBJ1-6	-	CASSYLADSPLHF	TGTGCCAGCAGTTACTTGGCGGATTCACCCCTCCACTTT
TRBD1	TRBV7-8	TRBJ2-3	once	CASSQTGAGDTQYF	TGTGCCAGCAGCCAGACAGGGGCAGGCGATACGCAGTATTTT
TRBD1	TRBV5-6	TRBJ2-3	-	CASSLKGDRGTDTQYF	TGTGCCAGCAGCTTGAAAGGAGACAGGGGAACCGATACGCAGTATTTT
-	TRBV5-1	TRBJ1-3	-	CASSLPGGNTIYF	TGCGCCAGCAGCTTGCCGGGTGGAAACACCATATATTTT
-	TRBV4-3	TRBJ1-1	few	CASSQDSDRMNTEAFF	TGCGCCAGCAGCCAAGACTCGGACAGAATGAACACTGAAGCTTTCTTT
-	TRBV9	TRBJ1-1	-	CASSPKFGGYNTEAFF	TGTGCCAGCAGCCCCAAGTTCGGGGGTTACAACACTGAAGCTTTCTTT
TRBD1	TRBV2	TRBJ1-4	-	CASSQGTATNEKLFF	TGTGCCAGCAGCCAAGGGACAGCAACTAATGAAAAACTGTTTTTT
TRBD2	TRBV4-1	TRBJ2-7	few	CASSQATSGYEQYF	TGCGCCAGCAGCCAAGCCACTAGCGGGTACGAGCAGTACTTC
TRBD2	TRBV11-3	TRBJ2-1	-	CASSLAPASGGTEYNEQFF	TGTGCCAGCAGCTTAGCTCCGGCTAGCGGGGGGACCGAATACAATGAGCAGTTCTTC
-	TRBV7-7	TRBJ1-1	-	CASSATRNTEAFF	TGTGCCAGCAGCGCGACACGAAACACTGAAGCTTTCTTT
TRBD1	TRBV11-2	TRBJ2-4	-	CASSDTGQIAKNIQYF	TGTGCCAGCAGCGATACGGGACAGATAGCCAAAAACATTCAGTACTTC
TRBD1	TRBV6-1	TRBJ2-4	few	CASSDRAENIQYF	TGTGCCAGCAGCGACAGGGCCGAAAACATTCAGTACTTC
TRBD2	TRBV7-7	TRBJ2-1	-	CASSSSGKGYNEQFF	TGTGCCAGCAGCTCGAGCGGGAAGGGTTACAATGAGCAGTTCTTC
-	TRBV7-2	TRBJ2-7	-	CASSLDRLYEQYF	TGTGCCAGCAGCCTCGACAGGTTGTACGAGCAGTACTTC
-	TRBV6-5	TRBJ2-1	-	CASSYGGAANEQFF	TGTGCCAGCAGTTACGGCGGGGCTGCCAATGAGCAGTTCTTC
-	TRBV28	TRBJ2-5	-	CASSFGGQQETQYF	TGTGCCAGCAGTTTCGGGGGACAGCAAGAGACCCAGTACTTC
-	TRBV21-1	TRBJ1-1	-	CASSTARTGTEAFF	TGTGCCAGCAGTACGGCCCGAACGGGAACTGAAGCTTTCTTT
TRBD1	TRBV4-3	TRBJ2-7	-	CASSPGTGSYEQYF	TGCGCCAGCAGCCCCGGGACAGGGTCCTACGAGCAGTACTTC
TRBD1	TRBV11-2	TRBJ1-1	-	CASSLEDRVAFF	TGTGCCAGCAGCCTAGAGGACAGGGTAGCTTTCTTT
-	TRBV9	TRBJ1-6	-	CASSLGGDGVGSPLHF	TGTGCCAGCAGCCTGGGGGGGGACGGGGTAGGATCACCCCTCCACTTT
-	TRBV4-1	TRBJ1-4	once	CASSNRESSNEKLFF	TGCGCCAGCAGCAATCGCGAGTCTTCTAATGAAAAACTGTTTTTT
-	TRBV5-4	TRBJ2-7	few	CASSFDGKAGGEQYF	TGTGCCAGCAGCTTCGACGGGAAGGCCGGGGGAGAGCAGTACTTC
-	TRBV5-4	TRBJ1-6	-	CASSLGTLGDNSPLHF	TGTGCCAGCAGCTTGGGAACGCTGGGCGATAATTCACCCCTCCACTTT